The text below deals with one TCR beta chain. Here immunoSEQ multiplex PCR was the method, and the copy in TCRdb shows in-frame clones only, minus some. The sample consists of about 600,000 clones, approximately 97% of them appearing once. This specimen belongs to a study of shared clonotypes between healthy human individuals. This CDR3 region has 15 residues. V was cut by 6 bases and J by 4 bases, with 21 bases left in between. Per the germline V gene, CDR1 is SQVTM and CDR2 is ANQGSEA. The sequence was collected from a woman aged 25 to 39 in good health. The sample was naive CD4+ T cells sorted from blood. Regarding subset: CD45RA+ positively selected. J is TRBJ1-1 and V is TRBV29-1, with D possibly matching TRBD1 (6 bases). CDR3 in amino acids: CSVRTPQGGGTEAFF. The CDR3, as DNA: TGCAGCGTCCGGACGCCACAGGGAGGGGGCACTGAAGCTTTCTTT.